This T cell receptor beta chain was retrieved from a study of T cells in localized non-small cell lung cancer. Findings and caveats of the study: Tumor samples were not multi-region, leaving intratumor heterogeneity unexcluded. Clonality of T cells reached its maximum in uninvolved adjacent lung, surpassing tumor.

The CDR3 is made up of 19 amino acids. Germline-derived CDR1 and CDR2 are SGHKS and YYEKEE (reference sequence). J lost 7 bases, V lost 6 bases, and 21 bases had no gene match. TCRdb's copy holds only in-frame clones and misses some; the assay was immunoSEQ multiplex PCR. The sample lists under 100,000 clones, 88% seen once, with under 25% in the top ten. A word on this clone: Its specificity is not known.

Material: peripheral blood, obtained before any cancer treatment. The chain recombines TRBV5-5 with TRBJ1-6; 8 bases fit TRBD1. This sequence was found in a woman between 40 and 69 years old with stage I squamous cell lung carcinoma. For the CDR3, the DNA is TGTGCCAGCACTTCTGGTTGGGACAGGATGGCTGGGAGCAATTCACCCCTCCACTTT. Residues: CASTSGWDRMAGSNSPLHF. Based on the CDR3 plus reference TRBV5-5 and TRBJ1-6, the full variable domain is DAGVTQSPTHLIKTRGQQVTLRCSPISGHKSVSWYQQVLGQGPQFIFQYYEKEERGRGNFPDRFSARQFPNYSSELNVNALLLGDSALYLCASTSGWDRMAGSNSPLHFGNGTRLTVT.